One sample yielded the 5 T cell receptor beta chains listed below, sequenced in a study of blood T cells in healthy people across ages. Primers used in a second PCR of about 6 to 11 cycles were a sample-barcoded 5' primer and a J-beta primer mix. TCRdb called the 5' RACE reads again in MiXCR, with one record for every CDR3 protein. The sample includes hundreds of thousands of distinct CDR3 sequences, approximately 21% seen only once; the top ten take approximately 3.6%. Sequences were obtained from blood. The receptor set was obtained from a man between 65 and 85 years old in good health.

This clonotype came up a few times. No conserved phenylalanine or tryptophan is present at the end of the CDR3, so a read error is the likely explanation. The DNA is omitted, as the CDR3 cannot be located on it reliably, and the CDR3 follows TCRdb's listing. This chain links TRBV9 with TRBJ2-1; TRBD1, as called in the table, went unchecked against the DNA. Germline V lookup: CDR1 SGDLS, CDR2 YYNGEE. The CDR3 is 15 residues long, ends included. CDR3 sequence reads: CASGALLASYNEPCP.

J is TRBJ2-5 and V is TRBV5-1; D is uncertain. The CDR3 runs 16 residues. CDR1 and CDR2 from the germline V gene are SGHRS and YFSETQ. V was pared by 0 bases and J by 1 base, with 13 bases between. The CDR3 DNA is TGCGCCAGCAGCTTGGAAGACATTTACTCCCAAGAGACCCAGTACTTC. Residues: CASSLEDIYSQETQYF.

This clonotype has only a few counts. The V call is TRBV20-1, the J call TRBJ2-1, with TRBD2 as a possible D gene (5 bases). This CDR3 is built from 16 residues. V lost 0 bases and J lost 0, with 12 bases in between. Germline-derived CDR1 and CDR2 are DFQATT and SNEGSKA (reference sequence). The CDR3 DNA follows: TGCAGTGCTAGAGATCTCGTAGCGCCCTCCTACAATGAGCAGTTCTTC. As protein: CSARDLVAPSYNEQFF.

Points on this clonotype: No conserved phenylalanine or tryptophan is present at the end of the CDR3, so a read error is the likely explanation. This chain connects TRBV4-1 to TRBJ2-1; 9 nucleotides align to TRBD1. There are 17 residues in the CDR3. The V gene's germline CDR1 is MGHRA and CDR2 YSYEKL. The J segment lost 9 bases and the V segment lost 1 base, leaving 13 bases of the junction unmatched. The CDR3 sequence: CASSQGRGTGRDGEQFL. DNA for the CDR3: TGCGCCAGCAGCCAAGGCCGGGGGACAGGGAGAGATGGTGAGCAGTTCCTC.

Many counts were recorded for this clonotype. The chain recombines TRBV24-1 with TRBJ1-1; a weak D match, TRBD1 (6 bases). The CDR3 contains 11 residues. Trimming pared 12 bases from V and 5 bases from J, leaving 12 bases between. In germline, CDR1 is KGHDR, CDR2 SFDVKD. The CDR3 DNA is TGTGCCTCCAAGGGGGAAACTGAAGCTTTCTTT. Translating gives CASKGETEAFF.